These 31 T cell receptor beta chains originate from one sample sequenced in a study of immune heterogeneity within non-small cell lung tumors. Bulk tumor genomic DNA constituted the template, at roughly 660 ng per sample. Collection of several biopsies per primary tumor, spaced far apart, took place during surgery. Enrolled patients presented with newly diagnosed, previously untreated non-small cell lung cancer and underwent curative surgery. Multiplex PCR amplified TCR beta CDR3 with 32 V and 13 J primers. One entry per CDR3 protein, called by TCRdb with MiXCR from the multiplex PCR reads. The data hold fewer than 3,000 distinct CDR3 sequences, with over 45% observed a single time. Sequencing was carried out using lung tumor tissue. These receptors were collected from a man in his 60s with non-small cell lung cancer.

This chain uses TRBV12-3 or TRBV12-4 with TRBJ1-1; 10 bases agree with TRBD1. The CDR3 contains 13 residues. Trimming at V came to 5 bases and at J to 4 bases, leaving 1 base not matched to a gene. CDR3 sequence (DNA): TGTGCCAGCAGTAGACAGGGGGCCACTGAAGCTTTCTTT. Protein product: CASSRQGATEAFF.

This clonotype has more than one count but fewer than ten. This chain joins TRBV27 and TRBJ1-2; TRBD1 is a possible D gene (5 bases). The V gene's germline CDR1 is MNHEY and CDR2 SMNVEV (reference sequence). V lost 5 bases and J 2 bases, leaving 18 bases between the germline ends. CDR3 length: 16 residues. CDR3: CASSTRRGSENYGYTF. The DNA for the CDR3 is TGTGCCAGCAGTACCCGGAGGGGCAGTGAGAACTATGGCTACACCTTC.

V gene TRBV12-3 or TRBV12-4 combines with J gene TRBJ1-1; TRBD1 might be the D (5 bases). The CDR3 is 16 amino acids. The V gene lost 2 bases and the J gene lost 2 bases, with 15 bases spanning the gap. This CDR3 reads CASSLLGRILNTEAFF. DNA of the CDR3: TGTGCCAGCAGTTTACTGGGACGGATCCTTAACACTGAAGCTTTCTTT.

To note about this clonotype: A read error may explain this, as a much larger clone is one base away. The chain has TRBV18 and TRBJ2-2; 8 bases are a match to TRBD1. Trimming removed 3 bases from V and 7 bases from J; junction bases left unmatched: 10. Germline V gene sequence: CDR1 KGHSH, CDR2 LQKENI. CDR3 length: 16 residues. CDR3 sequence reads: CASSPGQGKYIGELFF. As DNA, the CDR3 is TGTGCCAGCTCACCCGGACAGGGAAAATACATCGGGGAGCTGTTTTTT. Complete variable domain (other parts from reference TRBV18 and TRBJ2-2): NAGVMQNPRHLVRRRGQEARLRCSPMKGHSHVYWYRQLPEEGLKFMVYLQKENIIDESGMPKERFSAEFPKEGPSILRIQQVVRGDSAAYFCASSPGQGKYIGELFFGEGSRLTVL.

A few counts support this clonotype. J is TRBJ2-1 and V is TRBV28, with TRBD1 as a possible D gene (6 bases). V gave up 6 bases and J gave up 0 bases, with 21 bases separating them. The CDR3 has 18 amino acids. Germline V CDR1 and CDR2: MDHEN, SYDVKM. The DNA of the CDR3 is TGTGCCAGCAGCTCAAACCGACAGGCAGCTAGCTCCTACAATGAGCAGTTCTTC. Translated, it gives CASSSNRQAASSYNEQFF. Variable domain in full (rest from reference TRBV28 and TRBJ2-1): DVKVTQSSRYLVKRTGEKVFLECVQDMDHENMFWYRQDPGLGLRLIYFSYDVKMKEKGDIPEGYSVSREKKERFSLILESASTNQTSMYLCASSSNRQAASSYNEQFFGPGTRLTVL.

Only a few counts were recorded for this clonotype. The CDR3 region has the DNA TGTGCCAGCAGTTACCGGAGGGGTGCCGGGGCCCTAGGTTACGAGCAGTACTTC. It specifies CASSYRRGAGALGYEQYF. This chain uses TRBV6-5 with TRBJ2-7, with D tentatively TRBD2 (6 bases). Per germline, CDR1 MNHEY and CDR2 SVGAGI. Trimming took 2 bases from V and 4 from J, leaving 24 bases between them. The CDR3 length is 18 residues.

The V call is TRBV30, the J call TRBJ2-7; 7 positions agree with TRBD1. Germline-derived CDR1 and CDR2 are GTSNPN and SVGIG (reference sequence). The CDR3 runs to 14 residues. With 1 base clipped from V and 4 bases from J, the junction kept 7 bases outside the gene matches. DNA of the CDR3: TGTGCCTGGAGTGAGGTTGGCAGGGGGTACGAGCAGTACTTC. It encodes CAWSEVGRGYEQYF. The full variable domain, with the rest looked up from reference TRBV30 and TRBJ2-7, is SQTIHQWPATLVQPVGSPLSLECTVEGTSNPNLYWYRQAAGRGLQLLFYSVGIGQISSEVPQNLSASRPQDRQFILSSKKLLLSDSGFYLCAWSEVGRGYEQYFGPGTRLTVT.

In its sample, this clonotype is large. The chain joins TRBV4-3 to TRBJ2-7; 11 positions agree with TRBD2. The J segment lost 3 bases and the V segment lost 0 bases, leaving 4 bases of the junction unmatched. Germline V lookup: CDR1 LGHNA, CDR2 YSLEER. CDR3 length equals 16 residues. The CDR3 here is CASSQDTSGRVYEQYF. The DNA of the CDR3 is TGCGCCAGCAGCCAAGATACTAGCGGGAGAGTCTACGAGCAGTACTTC.

The rearrangement joins TRBV30 to TRBJ2-5; 10 bases fit TRBD2. CDR1 is GTSNPN and CDR2 is SVGIG in the germline V gene (reference sequence). J was trimmed by 1 base and V by 7 bases; bases with no gene match: 12. The CDR3 is 16 residues long. The CDR3 protein is CASSAKRTSGQETQYF. The CDR3 DNA follows: TGTGCCTCCTCTGCTAAACGGACTAGCGGCCAAGAGACCCAGTACTTC.

This chain uses TRBV6-2 or TRBV6-3 with TRBJ2-1; D possibly corresponds to TRBD2 (6 bases). Germline CDR1 reads MNHEY; CDR2 reads SVGEGT. This CDR3 spans 11 amino acids. V dropped 8 bases and J dropped 9 bases, with 11 bases sitting between them. The CDR3 nucleotides are TGTGCCAGCGGAGGGGCGGGTGAGCAGTTCTTC. It yields the protein CASGGAGEQFF.

The rearrangement links TRBV6-5 to TRBJ1-5, with D hard to call. The CDR3 sequence is 13 residues long. The germline V gene has CDR1 MNHEY and CDR2 SVGAGI. V dropped 0 bases and J dropped 4 bases, with 4 bases sitting between them. The DNA for the CDR3 is TGTGCCAGCAGTTACTCGATAAATCAGCCCCAGCATTTT. This sequence encodes CASSYSINQPQHF.

V and J are TRBV12-3 or TRBV12-4 and TRBJ2-3, with D possibly matching TRBD2 (5 bases). The CDR3 runs 13 residues. The ends were cut back, 5 bases at V and 5 bases at J, with 11 bases in the middle. The CDR3 coding sequence is TGTGCCAGCAGTAACTATGGAGGAGATACGCAGTATTTT. Amino acids: CASSNYGGDTQYF.

This chain connects TRBV28 to TRBJ2-7; 14 positions match TRBD2. Germline V lookup: CDR1 MDHEN, CDR2 SYDVKM. With 2 bases clipped from V and 2 bases from J, the junction kept 2 bases outside the gene matches. This CDR3 spans 16 amino acids. CDR3: CASSLGLAGGTYEQYF. DNA for the CDR3: TGTGCCAGCAGTTTAGGACTAGCGGGAGGTACCTACGAGCAGTACTTC.

Details on this clonotype: This CDR3 is missing its conserved last phenylalanine or tryptophan, likely due to a read error. CDR3 bases: TGCGCCAGCAGCGTTTTACAGGGGGGCACTGAAGCTTTCTCT. It codes for CASSVLQGGTEAFS. This sequence joins TRBV5-1 and TRBJ1-1; 8 bases agree with TRBD1. The CDR3 consists of 14 residues. Trimming removed 4 bases from V and 4 bases from J; junction bases left unmatched: 6. Looked up from germline, CDR1 is SGHRS and CDR2 is YFSETQ.

The chain uses TRBV6-1 and TRBJ2-7; D not certain. Trimming stripped 1 base from V and 2 bases from J, with 12 bases between. Germline CDR1 MNHNS, CDR2 SASEGT. The CDR3 contains 15 residues. For the CDR3, the DNA is TGTGCCAGCAGTGAAGGCCTATACAGCCCCTACGAGCAGTACTTC. Protein product: CASSEGLYSPYEQYF.

The J gene is TRBJ2-1, the V gene TRBV11-1; 8 bases are shared with TRBD2. The CDR3 consists of 15 residues. J lost 7 bases, V lost 1 base, and 6 bases had no gene match. Germline loops: CDR1 SGHAT, CDR2 FQDESV (reference sequence). The CDR3 bases are TGTGCCAGCAGCTTAGACGGGAGGGCCAATAATGAGCAGTTCTTC. Encoded protein: CASSLDGRANNEQFF.

The chain links TRBV5-1 to TRBJ2-7; no definite D call. Germline assignment: CDR1 SGHRS and CDR2 YFSETQ. V was shortened by 0 bases and J by 2 bases, with 9 bases between the two germline ends. The CDR3 sequence is 14 residues long. The CDR3 nucleotides are TGCGCCAGCAGCTTGGCCGGCGGAGCCTACGAGCAGTACTTC. It encodes CASSLAGGAYEQYF.

The J gene is TRBJ2-1, the V gene TRBV7-2; 10 positions agree with TRBD2. The CDR3 sequence is 14 residues long. The germline CDR1 and CDR2 sequences are SGHTA and FQGNSA. V shed 5 bases, J shed 9 bases, and the junction held 7 bases outside the gene matches. The CDR3: CASSAAAGGGEQFF. As DNA, the CDR3 is TGTGCCAGCAGCGCCGCAGCGGGAGGGGGTGAGCAGTTCTTC.

The genes are TRBV20-1 and TRBJ2-7; weak D call: TRBD1 (5 bases). CDR3 length: 11 residues. Looked up from germline, CDR1 is DFQATT and CDR2 is SNEGSKA (reference sequence). The CDR3 DNA sequence: TGCCAAGGGGTTCTCGGGTACGAGCAGTACTTC. Amino acid sequence: CQGVLGYEQYF.

The chain recombines TRBV6-2 or TRBV6-3 with TRBJ2-3; the match to TRBD2 covers 8 bases. The CDR3 extends over 13 amino acids. Germline CDR1 reads MNHEY; CDR2 reads SVGEGT. Trimming took 8 bases from V and 5 from J; bases not matched to a gene: 6. CDR3 region: CASRALAGDTQYF. CDR3 in DNA: TGTGCCAGCCGGGCTCTAGCGGGAGATACGCAGTATTTT.

In this sample, this clonotype turned up once. This CDR3 is missing its conserved last phenylalanine or tryptophan, likely due to a read error. The DNA is omitted, as the CDR3 cannot be located on it reliably, and the CDR3 follows TCRdb's listing. The rearrangement joins TRBV27 to TRBJ2-3; the table calls TRBD1, which could not be checked here. Ends included, the CDR3 has 15 residues. CDR1 and CDR2 from the germline V gene are MNHEY and SMNVEV (reference sequence). The chain's CDR3 is CASSRTGGYEQYFGP.

The V gene is TRBV27, the J gene TRBJ2-5; 9 bases line up with TRBD1. The CDR3 is 14 amino acids. With V trimmed by 3 bases and J by 2 bases, 1 base remained unmatched. The germline V gene encodes CDR1 MNHEY and CDR2 SMNVEV (reference sequence). CDR3 DNA: TGTGCCAGCAGTTTCGACAGGGGGCAAGAGACCCAGTACTTC. It translates to CASSFDRGQETQYF.

The chain joins TRBV5-8 to TRBJ2-1, with unresolved D. The ends were cut back, 1 base at V and 5 bases at J, with 7 bases in the middle. The V gene's germline CDR1 is SGHTS and CDR2 YDEGEE. The CDR3 totals 13 residues. This chain's CDR3 is CASSLIGHNEQFF. Here the CDR3 DNA reads TGTGCCAGCAGCTTGATTGGTCACAATGAGCAGTTCTTC.

The chain couples TRBV5-8 to TRBJ2-3, with 8 bases aligning to TRBD2. The end of the DNA aligns better with TRBJ2-1, so the J call may be wrong. Germline values: CDR1 SGHTS, CDR2 YDEGEE. There are 12 residues in the CDR3. The CDR3 reads CASSLTSGEQFF. In DNA form, the CDR3 reads TGTGCCAGCAGCTTGACTAGCGGAGAGCAGTTCTTC.

The chain joins TRBV19 to TRBJ2-7; TRBD1 aligns across 7 bases. Germline trimming cut 5 bases from V and 2 bases from J; bases unmatched to any gene: 3. Per the germline V gene, CDR1 is LNHDA and CDR2 is SQIVND (reference sequence). The CDR3 spans 13 residues. Here the CDR3 reads CASSRDRAYEQYF. CDR3 DNA: TGTGCCAGTAGTCGGGACAGAGCCTACGAGCAGTACTTC.

Concerning this clonotype itself: A single base separates this from a much larger clone, so it may be a read error. V is TRBV7-9 and J is TRBJ2-7, with D unresolved. This CDR3 region has 12 residues. The germline gives CDR1 SEHNR, CDR2 FQNEAQ (reference sequence). CDR3 region: CANSLGWNEQYF. The CDR3 DNA reads TGTGCCAACAGCTTAGGTTGGAACGAGCAGTACTTC.

The J gene is TRBJ1-3, the V gene TRBV5-8; unclear D gene. This CDR3 has 16 amino acids. V was cut by 3 bases and J by 2 bases, with 15 bases left in between. Germline V gene data show CDR1 as SGHTS and CDR2 as YDEGEE. The CDR3, as DNA: TGTGCCAGCAGCTGGCAGGCCGAACCCCCTGGAAACACCATATATTTT. It codes for CASSWQAEPPGNTIYF.

The chain recombines TRBV2 with TRBJ1-3; D gene ambiguous. Trimming shortened V by 7 bases and J by 0 bases, and 13 bases separated the two germline ends. This CDR3 spans 15 amino acids. The germline V gene has CDR1 SNHLY and CDR2 FYNNEI. The CDR3: CASKNSPFSGNTIYF. CDR3 nucleotide sequence: TGTGCCAGCAAAAACAGTCCTTTCTCTGGAAACACCATATATTTT.

This rearrangement joins TRBV6-2 or TRBV6-3 to TRBJ2-2, with D possibly being TRBD1 (7 bases). There are 13 residues in the CDR3. V was trimmed by 10 bases and J by 4 bases, leaving 13 bases between them. Germline values: CDR1 MNHEY, CDR2 SVGEGT. The CDR3 coding sequence is TGTGCCACCTTTCAGGGGGGCACCGGGGAGCTGTTTTTT. Its translation: CATFQGGTGELFF.

This chain connects TRBV20-1 to TRBJ2-1; possibly TRBD2 for D (6 bases). V lost 0 bases, J lost 6 bases, and 15 bases lay in between. The germline V gene has CDR1 DFQATT and CDR2 SNEGSKA (reference sequence). CDR3 length equals 15 residues. The chain's CDR3 is CSAREGGLAINEQFF. CDR3 DNA sequence: TGCAGTGCTAGAGAAGGAGGGCTAGCGATCAATGAGCAGTTCTTC.

V and J are TRBV20-1 and TRBJ2-3, with D perhaps TRBD2 (5 bases). Per germline, CDR1 DFQATT and CDR2 SNEGSKA (reference sequence). V dropped 1 base and J dropped 3 bases, with 14 bases sitting between them. This CDR3 has 15 residues. CDR3 sequence (DNA): TGCAGTGCTAGAGCGTTACGGGATGGTACAGATACGCAGTATTTT. Protein: CSARALRDGTDTQYF.